A selection of T cell receptor beta chains follows, all from one sample in a study of cytomegalovirus exposure and HLA in healthy donors. Only in-frame clones appear in the TCRdb table, and some are missing; sequencing was by immunoSEQ multiplex PCR. Here the sample spans 200,000 to 250,000 clones, around nine tenths being singletons. Source material: PBMCs. The receptors stem from a woman between 18 and 30 years old in good health and CMV-seronegative. The CDR3 runs from the conserved cysteine through the conserved F or W. Each record gives: D gene, V gene, CDR3 protein. D genes are given only for firm matches.

-	TRBV19	CASSPGGSEAFF
TRBD1	TRBV25-1	CASTGRDRGDEQYF
TRBD2	TRBV4-2	CASSSRVREGNLTKNIQYF
TRBD2	TRBV6-6	CASRVAGGSAGETQYF
-	TRBV9	CASSEGGTGLATDTQYF
TRBD1	TRBV2	CANGQDSYEQYF
TRBD2	TRBV5-4	CASSSGLAGVYEQYF
-	TRBV6-4	CASSDTSENTEAFF
TRBD1	TRBV27	CASSLEQGKTEAFF
TRBD2	TRBV6-4	CASSDGREAPGTDTQYF
-	TRBV21-1	CASSNSSYRGGYGYTF
TRBD2	TRBV11-2	CASSLDPQLAGLEQFF
-	TRBV5-6	CASSLRGGGYGYTF
-	TRBV1	CTSSQDRRVVSYEQYF
-	TRBV5-6	CASSLVADSEAFF
-	TRBV25-1	CASSDIRFVGRTEAFF
TRBD1	TRBV5-1	CASSPRQGVNEQYF
TRBD2	TRBV7-8	CASSLALGGSSEQYF
TRBD2	TRBV5-1	CASSLLAGEDEQFF
TRBD2	TRBV5-1	CASSLAWTSDEQYF
-	TRBV7-8	CASSHRGDWGSNQPQHF
-	TRBV7-6	CASSWQGRTDTQYF
-	TRBV27	CASSLRRLGHRAHTEAFF
TRBD2	TRBV6-5	CASRRGLAFSGELFF
-	TRBV4-1	CASSQVAGFSSGNTIYF
-	TRBV30	CAWMPRLRQMAQYF
TRBD1	TRBV6-1	CASSPDRGGTEAFF
-	TRBV13	CASSPPPEDPSYNEQFF
-	TRBV6-5	CASSYLGNNRETQYF
TRBD1	TRBV10-3	CAISGRQGVVDTEAFF
TRBD2	TRBV9	CASSARGTSGSYEQYF
TRBD1	TRBV7-9	CASEDRAMNTGELFF
-	TRBV9	CASSFDSSSTDTQYF
TRBD2	TRBV11-3	CASSLGLAGSGEQFF
-	TRBV19	CASRSQPPDTQYF
-	TRBV2	CASSERGQIYEQYF
TRBD2	TRBV15	CATSRGGTSGSYEQYF
-	TRBV10-1	CASSHSGAYEQYF
TRBD2	TRBV5-1	CASTPAGEETQYF
-	TRBV19	CASSKIVGLNNEQFF
TRBD1	TRBV27	CASSFKQGVGNQPQHF
TRBD1	TRBV27	CASSRQGSEAFF
-	TRBV5-1	CASSLAGGPSNQPQHF
-	TRBV2	CASRVLGAYNEQFF
TRBD2	TRBV10-3	CAISDLAGAYNEQFF
TRBD2	TRBV19	CASSPMGRESSSYEQYF
TRBD2	TRBV7-3	CASSLQSGRASNEQFF
TRBD1	TRBV4-1	CASSQVQGAWEPQHF
-	TRBV7-9	CASSFVDREAFF
TRBD1	TRBV10-2	CASSERGRREKLFF
-	TRBV27	CASSLWGHGELFF
TRBD2	TRBV19	CASSTWGGPTDTQYF